The clone carrying this T cell receptor beta chain is termed medium-sized. This entry is derived from a study of early T cells in non-severe SARS-CoV-2 infection. Individual cDNA molecules were tagged with unique molecular identifiers, the study reported. TCRdb re-called the 5' RACE reads through MiXCR, storing one row per CDR3 protein. Of about 15,000 distinct CDR3 sequences listed, under 7% are singletons. This TCR was sampled from an adult who was a healthcare worker with PCR-confirmed SARS-CoV-2 infection or an uninfected control (not recorded which). Sequenced material: whole blood, taken at baseline.

The CDR3 loop is CASSFRLSTDTQYF. The DNA for the CDR3 is TGTGCCAGCAGCTTTCGACTTAGCACAGATACGCAGTATTTT. V is TRBV9 and J is TRBJ2-3; D gene ambiguous. The CDR3 is made up of 14 amino acids. Germline V lookup: CDR1 SGDLS, CDR2 YYNGEE. The ends were cut back, 4 bases at V and 0 bases at J, with 9 bases in the middle.